This T cell receptor beta chain was retrieved from a study of blood T cell repertoires in COVID-19. On the study more broadly: T cells, B-cell-depleted T cells, or PBMCs provided the cDNA or gDNA that served as material.

The CDR3 totals 20 residues. The trim removed 3 bases at V and 0 bases at J, leaving 14 bases unmatched. Germline CDR1 MDHEN, CDR2 SYDVKM. Libraries were prepared by immunoSEQ multiplex PCR; TCRdb keeps only in-frame clonotypes and omits some of them. The table records roughly 130,000 clones, 84% of them present only once. While infection was still active, Seattle patients were enrolled and then followed longitudinally. The specimen sequenced was peripheral blood. This chain joins TRBV28 and TRBJ1-4; 9 nucleotides align to TRBD1. The TCR was taken from a man younger than 45 with COVID-19, enrolled during active disease. CDR3 coding DNA: TGTGCCAGCAGTTTGCAGGGAACAGGGGGCGGTGAGGCAACTAATGAAAAACTGTTTTTT. It is translated as CASSLQGTGGGEATNEKLFF.